This TCR beta chain stems from a study of T cell responses to AZD1222 COVID-19 vaccine. Across the whole study: Second doses that came at about 4 or about 12 weeks were put together.

Libraries were prepared by immunoSEQ multiplex PCR; TCRdb keeps only in-frame clonotypes and omits some of them. The data show 75,000 to 100,000 clones, approximately 87% seen once. This CDR3 is built from 15 residues. Trimming cost V 3 bases and J 4 bases; bases outside gene matches: 3. Per germline, CDR1 SGHTA and CDR2 FQGNSA. Concerning this clone itself: Its matching antigen is unknown.

Study-wide points: Most donors were white British, females outnumbered males, and clonal diversity was possibly underestimated. Repertoires were sampled only after the peak T cell response.

The specimen was peripheral blood, collected on day 0 of AZD1222 vaccination. This clonotype was sampled from an adult in good health. The chain employs TRBV7-2 and TRBJ2-2; 9 nucleotides line up with TRBD1. CDR3 coding DNA: TGTGCCAGCAGCTTGACAGGGGGGGCCACCGGGGAGCTGTTTTTT. The encoded protein is CASSLTGGATGELFF.